This T cell receptor beta chain was sequenced in a study of a mutant IDH1 vaccine in newly diagnosed glioma. Across the whole study: Vaccines were first given 4-6 weeks after radiotherapy alone, or with temozolomide cycles.

A remark on this clone: The antigen remains unidentified.

The time point: week 35, safety follow-up. Vaccination used 300 ug of mutant IDH1 20-mer peptide per dose, with topical imiquimod. General observations from the study: It was over 85% of patients that developed vaccine-induced immune responses.

The CDR3 loop spans 14 amino acids. Trimming left V 6 bases short and J 0 bases short, with 12 bases between. The germline gives CDR1 SGHNT, CDR2 YENEEA. Clones were sequenced by immunoSEQ multiplex PCR, and TCRdb holds only the in-frame ones, with some missing. Of some 29,000 clones in the sample, about 76% were seen once. This clonotype was obtained from a man aged 50 to 59 with glioma. The V gene is TRBV11-3, the J gene TRBJ2-7; D might be TRBD2 (6 bases). This specimen was PBMCs, taken from a glioma patient whose treatment included an IDH1 peptide vaccine. The CDR3 DNA follows: TGTGCCAGCAGTCCCGGGAGTAGCTCCTACGAGCAGTACTTC. This translates into CASSPGSSSYEQYF.